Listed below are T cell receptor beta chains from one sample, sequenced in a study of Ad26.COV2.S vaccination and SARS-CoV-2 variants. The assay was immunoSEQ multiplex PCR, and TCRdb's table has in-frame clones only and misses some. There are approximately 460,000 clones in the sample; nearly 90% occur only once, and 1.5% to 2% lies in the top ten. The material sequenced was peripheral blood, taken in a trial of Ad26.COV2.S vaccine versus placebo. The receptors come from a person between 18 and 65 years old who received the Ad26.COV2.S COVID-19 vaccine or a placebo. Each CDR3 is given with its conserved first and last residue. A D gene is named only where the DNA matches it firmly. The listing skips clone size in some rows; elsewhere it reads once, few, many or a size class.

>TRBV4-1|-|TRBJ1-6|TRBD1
CASSQVTGNSPLHF
TGCGCCAGCAGCCAAGTGACAGGGAATTCACCCCTCCACTTT
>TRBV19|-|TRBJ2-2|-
CASSTGRITGELFF
TGTGCCAGTAGCACAGGCCGCATCACCGGGGAGCTGTTTTTT
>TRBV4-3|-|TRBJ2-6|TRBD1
CASSQEGQGTGANVLTF
TGCGCCAGCAGCCAAGAGGGACAGGGTACCGGGGCCAACGTCCTGACTTTC
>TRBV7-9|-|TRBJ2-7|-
CASSLMTKFLESYEQYF
TGTGCCAGCAGCTTGATGACAAAATTTCTAGAATCCTACGAGCAGTACTTC
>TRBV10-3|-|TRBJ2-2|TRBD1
CAISSGTGVESGELFF
TGTGCCATCAGTTCCGGGACAGGGGTCGAAAGCGGGGAGCTGTTTTTT
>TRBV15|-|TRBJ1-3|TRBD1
CATTRTGISGNTIYF
TGTGCCACTACAAGGACAGGGATTTCTGGAAACACCATATATTTT
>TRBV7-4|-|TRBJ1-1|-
CASSLRGTMNTEAFF
TGTGCCAGCAGCTTGAGGGGGACCATGAACACTGAAGCTTTCTTT
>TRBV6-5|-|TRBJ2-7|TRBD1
CASSYSGQGSYEQYF
TGTGCCAGCAGTTACAGCGGACAGGGAAGCTACGAGCAGTACTTC
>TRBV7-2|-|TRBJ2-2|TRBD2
CASSLDGGASGELFF
TGTGCCAGCAGCTTAGACGGGGGGGCCTCCGGGGAGCTGTTTTTT
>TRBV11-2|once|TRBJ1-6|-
CASSQIRPGSSYNSPLHF
TGTGCCAGCAGCCAGATTAGGCCTGGGAGCTCCTATAATTCACCCCTCCACTTT
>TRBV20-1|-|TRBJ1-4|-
CSAMGGEKLFF
TGCAGTGCCATGGGCGGGGAAAAACTGTTTTTT
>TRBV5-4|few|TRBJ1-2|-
CASSLTLSNYGYTF
TGTGCCAGCAGCTTGACCCTCTCTAACTATGGCTACACCTTC
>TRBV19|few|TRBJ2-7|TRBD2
CASSLGLAHEQYF
TGTGCCAGTAGTCTTGGACTAGCCCACGAGCAGTACTTC
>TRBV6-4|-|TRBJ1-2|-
CASSSGHNYGYTF
TGTGCCAGCAGTTCCGGGCATAACTATGGCTACACCTTC
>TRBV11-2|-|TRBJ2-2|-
CASTGVWGELFF
TGTGCCAGCACCGGGGTTTGGGGGGAGCTGTTTTTT
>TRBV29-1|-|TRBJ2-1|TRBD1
CSVEALDRVGEQFF
TGCAGCGTTGAAGCTCTAGACAGGGTCGGGGAGCAGTTCTTC
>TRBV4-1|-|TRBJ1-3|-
CASSQPDASGNTIYF
TGCGCCAGCAGCCAACCGGATGCCTCTGGAAACACCATATATTTT
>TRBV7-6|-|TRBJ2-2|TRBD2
CASSLDLAGANTGELFF
TGTGCCAGCAGCTTAGACTTAGCGGGGGCGAACACCGGGGAGCTGTTTTTT
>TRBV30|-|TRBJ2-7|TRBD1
CAWNQGALDEQYF
TGTGCCTGGAACCAGGGGGCTCTCGACGAGCAGTACTTC
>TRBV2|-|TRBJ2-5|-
CASRTGQIQETQYF
TGTGCCAGCAGGACGGGACAAATCCAAGAGACCCAGTACTTC
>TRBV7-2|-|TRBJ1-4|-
CASSPAEAGEGVKLFF
TGTGCCAGCAGCCCCGCAGAGGCAGGTGAAGGCGTAAAACTGTTTTTT
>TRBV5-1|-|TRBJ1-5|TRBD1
CASSADPGTGKGQPQHF
TGCGCCAGCAGCGCAGACCCCGGGACAGGCAAGGGTCAGCCCCAGCATTTT
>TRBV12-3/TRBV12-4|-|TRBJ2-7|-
CASSAQLSGEQYF
TGTGCCAGCAGTGCACAGCTCTCTGGAGAGCAGTACTTC
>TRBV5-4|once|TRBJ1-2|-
CASSLARVGVHPNYGYTF
TGTGCCAGCAGCTTGGCCCGCGTGGGGGTCCATCCTAACTATGGCTACACCTTC
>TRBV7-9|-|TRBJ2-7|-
CASSLAGATYEQYF
TGTGCCAGCAGCTTAGCGGGAGCCACCTACGAGCAGTACTTC
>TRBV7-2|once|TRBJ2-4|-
CASSSPGSRVNIQYF
TGTGCCAGCAGCTCACCCGGGAGCAGGGTGAACATTCAGTACTTC
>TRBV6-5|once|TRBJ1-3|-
CASSARVAGGNTIYF
TGTGCCAGCAGCGCCAGGGTTGCGGGTGGAAACACCATATATTTT
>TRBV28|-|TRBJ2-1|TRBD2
CASSKLAGGPLYNEQFF
TGTGCCAGCAGTAAACTAGCGGGAGGGCCACTTTACAATGAGCAGTTCTTC
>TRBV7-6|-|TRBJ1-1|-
CASSFQSFQNKMNTEAFF
TGTGCCAGCAGCTTCCAGAGTTTCCAAAATAAGATGAACACTGAAGCTTTCTTT
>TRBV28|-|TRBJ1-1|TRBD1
CASSRTGGRNTEAFF
TGTGCCAGCAGTCGGACAGGGGGGCGGAACACTGAAGCTTTCTTT
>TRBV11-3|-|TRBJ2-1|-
CASSLARGDEQFF
TGTGCCAGCAGCTTAGCACGTGGAGATGAGCAGTTCTTC
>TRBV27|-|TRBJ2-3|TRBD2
CASSLQSRGGPGDTQYF
TGTGCCAGCAGTTTACAATCGCGGGGGGGGCCCGGAGATACGCAGTATTTT
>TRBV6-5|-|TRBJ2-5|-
CASSYSVVGTQYF
TGTGCCAGCAGTTACTCGGTAGTTGGGACCCAGTACTTC
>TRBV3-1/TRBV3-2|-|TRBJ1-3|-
CASSQVGFGLNTIYF
TGTGCCAGCAGCCAAGTAGGGTTTGGGCTCAACACCATATATTTT
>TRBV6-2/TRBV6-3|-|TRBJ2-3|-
CASSYSIQEGVTDTQYF
TGTGCCAGCAGTTACAGCATACAAGAAGGAGTCACAGATACGCAGTATTTT
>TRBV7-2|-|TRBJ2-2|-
CASSLVGIGGSGELFF
TGTGCCAGCAGCTTAGTTGGGATCGGGGGCTCCGGGGAGCTGTTTTTT
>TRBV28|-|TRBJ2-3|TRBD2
CASSTSGSHTDTQYF
TGTGCCAGCAGTACCAGCGGGAGCCACACAGATACGCAGTATTTT
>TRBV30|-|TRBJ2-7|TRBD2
CAWRRGGVNEQYF
TGTGCCTGGAGACGCGGGGGGGTTAACGAGCAGTACTTC
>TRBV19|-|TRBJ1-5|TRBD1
CATDRGIAQPQHF
TGTGCCACCGACAGGGGGATTGCTCAGCCCCAGCATTTT
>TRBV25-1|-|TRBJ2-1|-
CASSVEGSSSYNEQFF
TGTGCCAGCAGTGTAGAGGGATCTAGCTCCTACAATGAGCAGTTCTTC
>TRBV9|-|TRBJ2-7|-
CASSVTDSYEQYF
TGTGCCAGCAGCGTGACAGATTCCTACGAGCAGTACTTC
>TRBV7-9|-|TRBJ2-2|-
CASSSRTVNTGELFF
TGTGCCAGCAGCTCCAGGACAGTAAACACCGGGGAGCTGTTTTTT
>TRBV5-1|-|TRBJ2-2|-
CASSGGLLTGELFF
TGCGCCAGCAGCGGAGGACTCCTCACCGGGGAGCTGTTTTTT
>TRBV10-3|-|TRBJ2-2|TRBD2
CAISPPLAGGANTGELFF
TGTGCCATCAGCCCTCCACTAGCGGGCGGGGCGAACACCGGGGAGCTGTTTTTT
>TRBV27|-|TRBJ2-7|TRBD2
CASSSGGQGEQYF
TGTGCCAGCAGTTCGGGAGGGCAGGGCGAGCAGTACTTC
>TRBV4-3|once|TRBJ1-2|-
CASSQELSGRSYTF
TGCGCCAGCAGCCAAGAACTGTCGGGGAGGAGCTACACCTTC
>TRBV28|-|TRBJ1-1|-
CASRGQGNGIWAEAFF
TGTGCCAGCAGAGGTCAAGGAAACGGAATATGGGCTGAAGCTTTCTTT
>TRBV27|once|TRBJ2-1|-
CASSRRGKLNEQFF
TGTGCCAGCAGTCGCCGGGGAAAGCTGAATGAGCAGTTCTTC
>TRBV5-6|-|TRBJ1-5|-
CASSTLGVNSNQPQHF
TGTGCCAGCAGCACGTTAGGGGTGAATAGCAATCAGCCCCAGCATTTT
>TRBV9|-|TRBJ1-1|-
CASSVIVGTEAFF
TGTGCCAGCAGCGTTATTGTGGGCACTGAAGCTTTCTTT
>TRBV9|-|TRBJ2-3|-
CASSLQGSSTDTQYF
TGTGCCAGCAGCTTGCAGGGGAGTAGCACAGATACGCAGTATTTT
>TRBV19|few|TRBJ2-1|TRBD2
CASSMGGSSYNEQFF
TGTGCCAGTAGTATGGGCGGGAGCTCCTACAATGAGCAGTTCTTC
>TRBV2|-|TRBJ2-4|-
CASQGGSAKNIQYF
TGTGCCAGCCAGGGCGGTTCGGCCAAAAACATTCAGTACTTC
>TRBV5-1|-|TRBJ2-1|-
CASSPGNPYNEQFF
TGCGCCAGCAGCCCGGGTAATCCCTACAATGAGCAGTTCTTC